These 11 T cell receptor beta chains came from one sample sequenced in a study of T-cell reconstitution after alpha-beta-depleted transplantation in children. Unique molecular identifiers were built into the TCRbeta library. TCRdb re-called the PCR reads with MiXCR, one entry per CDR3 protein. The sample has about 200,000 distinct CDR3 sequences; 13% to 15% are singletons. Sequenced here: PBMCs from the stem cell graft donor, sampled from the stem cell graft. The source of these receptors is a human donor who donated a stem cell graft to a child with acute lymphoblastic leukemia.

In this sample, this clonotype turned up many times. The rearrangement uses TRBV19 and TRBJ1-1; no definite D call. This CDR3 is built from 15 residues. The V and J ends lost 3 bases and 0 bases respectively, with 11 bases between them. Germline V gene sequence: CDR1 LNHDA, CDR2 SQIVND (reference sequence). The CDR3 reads CASSIRGQLNTEAFF. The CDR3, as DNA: TGTGCCAGTAGTATTCGTGGCCAATTGAACACTGAAGCTTTCTTT.

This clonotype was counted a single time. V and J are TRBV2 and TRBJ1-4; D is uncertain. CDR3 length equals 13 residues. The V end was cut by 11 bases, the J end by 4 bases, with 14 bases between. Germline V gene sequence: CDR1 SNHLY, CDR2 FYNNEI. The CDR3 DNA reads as TGTGCCGGTAATCAAGAATATAATGAAAAACTGTTTTTT. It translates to CAGNQEYNEKLFF.

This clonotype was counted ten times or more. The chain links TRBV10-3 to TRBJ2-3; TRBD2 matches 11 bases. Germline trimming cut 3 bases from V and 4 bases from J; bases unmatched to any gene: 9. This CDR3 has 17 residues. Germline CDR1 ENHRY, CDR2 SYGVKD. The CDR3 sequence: CAISEPTSGRIPDTQYF. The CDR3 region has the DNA TGTGCCATCAGTGAACCTACTAGCGGGAGAATCCCAGATACGCAGTATTTT.

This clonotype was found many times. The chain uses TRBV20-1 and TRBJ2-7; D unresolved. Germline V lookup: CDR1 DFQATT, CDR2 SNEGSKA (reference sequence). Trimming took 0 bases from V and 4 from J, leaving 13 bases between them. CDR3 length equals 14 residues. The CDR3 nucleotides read TGCAGTGCTAGAGATATGTGGAGACCTTACGAGCAGTACTTC. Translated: CSARDMWRPYEQYF.

The CDR3 DNA reads TGCGCCAGCAGCAGAGGACAGGGCGACGAGCAGTACTTC. This translates into CASSRGQGDEQYF. The chain is built from TRBV5-1 and TRBJ2-7, with 8 positions matching TRBD1. The V gene end was trimmed by 4 bases and the J gene end by 5 bases; junction bases not matched to a gene: 5. Germline assignment: CDR1 SGHRS and CDR2 YFSETQ. The CDR3 runs 13 residues.

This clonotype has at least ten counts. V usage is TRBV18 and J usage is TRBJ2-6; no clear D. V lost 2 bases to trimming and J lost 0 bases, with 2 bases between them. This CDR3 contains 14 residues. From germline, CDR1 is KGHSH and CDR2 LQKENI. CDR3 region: CASSPYSGANVLTF. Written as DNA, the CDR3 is TGTGCCAGCTCACCATACTCTGGGGCCAACGTCCTGACTTTC.

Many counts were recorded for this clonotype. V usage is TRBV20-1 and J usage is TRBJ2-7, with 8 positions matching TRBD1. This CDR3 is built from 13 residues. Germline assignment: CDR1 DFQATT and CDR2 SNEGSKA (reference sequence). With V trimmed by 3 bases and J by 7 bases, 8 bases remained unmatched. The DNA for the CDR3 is TGCAGTGCTAGTTCGCAGGGGGCTGGGGAGCAGTACTTC. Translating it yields CSASSQGAGEQYF.

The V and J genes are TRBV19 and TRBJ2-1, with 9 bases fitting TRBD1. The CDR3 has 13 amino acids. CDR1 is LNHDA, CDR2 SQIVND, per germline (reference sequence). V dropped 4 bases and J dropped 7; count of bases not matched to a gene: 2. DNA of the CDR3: TGTGCCAGTAGTAAGACAGGGGGGAATGAGCAGTTCTTC. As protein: CASSKTGGNEQFF. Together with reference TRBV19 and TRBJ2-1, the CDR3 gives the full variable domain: DGGITQSPKYLFRKEGQNVTLSCEQNLNHDAMYWYRQDPGQGLRLIYYSQIVNDFQKGDIAEGYSVSREKKESFPLTVTSAQKNPTAFYLCASSKTGGNEQFFGPGTRLTVL.

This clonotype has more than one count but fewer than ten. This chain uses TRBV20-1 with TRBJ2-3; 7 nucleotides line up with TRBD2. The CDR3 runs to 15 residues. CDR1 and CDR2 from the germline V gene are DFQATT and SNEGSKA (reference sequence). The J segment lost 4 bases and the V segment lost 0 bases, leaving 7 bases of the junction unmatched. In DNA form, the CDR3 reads TGCAGTGCTAGAGATCCTGGCGGGAGTCCAGATACGCAGTATTTT. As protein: CSARDPGGSPDTQYF.

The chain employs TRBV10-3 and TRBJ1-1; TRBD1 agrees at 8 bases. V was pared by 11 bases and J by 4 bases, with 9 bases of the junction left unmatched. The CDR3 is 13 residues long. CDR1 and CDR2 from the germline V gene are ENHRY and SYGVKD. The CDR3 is CAAKRTGSTEAFF. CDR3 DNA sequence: TGTGCCGCAAAAAGGACAGGGAGCACTGAAGCTTTCTTT.

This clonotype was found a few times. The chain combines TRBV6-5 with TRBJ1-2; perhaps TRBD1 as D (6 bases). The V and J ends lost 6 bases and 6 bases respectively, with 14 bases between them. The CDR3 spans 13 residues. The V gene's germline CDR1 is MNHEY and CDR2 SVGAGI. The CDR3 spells CASRRGWGDGYTF. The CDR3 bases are TGTGCCAGCAGAAGGGGGTGGGGGGATGGCTACACCTTC.